This TCR beta chain was identified in a study of OX40 agonist ivuxolimab in advanced cancers. Study background: Ivuxolimab was administered intravenously to patients at 0.01 to 10 mg/kg every 2 weeks.

Germline values: CDR1 LGHNA, CDR2 YNFKEQ. The V and J ends lost 0 bases and 3 bases, in that order; junction bases with no gene match: 2. This CDR3 contains 15 residues. The table came from immunoSEQ multiplex PCR; TCRdb's copy has only in-frame clones and leaves some out. Among tens of thousands of clones, 70% to 85% were seen once, and the ten largest hold more than 25%. This clone has more than one count but fewer than ten. Its antigen is currently unknown. Other nucleotide sequences in the sample specify the same CDR3. Study-level results: Expanded clones belonging to CD8+ T cells outnumbered, on average, those of CD4+.

This clonotype was obtained from an adult with an advanced solid tumor such as melanoma, head and neck, liver or kidney cancer. Sequencing used CD4+ or CD8+ T cells sorted from blood, obtained in a trial of the OX40 agonist ivuxolimab. The chain uses TRBV4-2 and TRBJ2-7; TRBD2 aligns across 10 bases. The CDR3 DNA reads TGTGCCAGCAGCCAAGACAGGACTAGCGGCTACGAGCAGTACTTC. It yields the protein CASSQDRTSGYEQYF.